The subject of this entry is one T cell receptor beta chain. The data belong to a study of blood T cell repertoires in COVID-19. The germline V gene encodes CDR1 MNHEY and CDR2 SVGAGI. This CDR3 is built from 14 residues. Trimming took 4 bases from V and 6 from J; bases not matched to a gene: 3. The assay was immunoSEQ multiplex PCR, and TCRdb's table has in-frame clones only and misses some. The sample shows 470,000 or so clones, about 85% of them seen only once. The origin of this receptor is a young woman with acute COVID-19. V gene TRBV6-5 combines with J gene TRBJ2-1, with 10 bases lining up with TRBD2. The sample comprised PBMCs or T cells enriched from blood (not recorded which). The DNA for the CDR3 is TGTGCCAGCAGTTGGACTAGCGGATCCAATGAGCAGTTCTTC. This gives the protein CASSWTSGSNEQFF.